This T cell receptor (beta chain) was recorded in a study of T cells in Graves' hyperthyroidism and ophthalmopathy. Study-wide points: Researchers found most expanded thyroid clonotypes above 0.001 in blood as well.

To note about this clonotype: Its matching antigen is unknown.

Patients with uncontrolled infections, other autoimmune diseases, pregnancy or lactation were excluded. Diagnostic assessment was based on clinical symptoms, serum thyroxine and TRAb, thyroid ultrasound and orbital computed tomography. Using 10 ml of fresh peripheral blood, PBMCs were prepared. Amplified regions were TCR beta CDR3 sequences from RNA transcripts. With the HTBI primer set, the TCR CDR3 went through a first round of RT-PCR. MiXCR was run by TCRdb on the multiplex PCR reads, yielding one entry per CDR3 protein. The sample lists roughly 300,000 distinct CDR3 sequences, around 25% occurring once. The V and J ends lost 5 bases and 2 bases respectively, with 13 bases between them. CDR1 is SGHAT and CDR2 is FQNNGV in the germline V gene. The CDR3 extends over 14 amino acids.

This chain connects TRBV11-2 to TRBJ2-7, with D hard to call. This receptor was identified in a man aged 35 to 55 with Graves' hyperthyroidism that later progressed to Graves' ophthalmopathy. Specimen: blood. The CDR3 reads CASSRNHGTYEQYF. CDR3 nucleotide sequence: TGTGCCAGCAGCCGTAATCACGGTACCTACGAGCAGTACTTC.